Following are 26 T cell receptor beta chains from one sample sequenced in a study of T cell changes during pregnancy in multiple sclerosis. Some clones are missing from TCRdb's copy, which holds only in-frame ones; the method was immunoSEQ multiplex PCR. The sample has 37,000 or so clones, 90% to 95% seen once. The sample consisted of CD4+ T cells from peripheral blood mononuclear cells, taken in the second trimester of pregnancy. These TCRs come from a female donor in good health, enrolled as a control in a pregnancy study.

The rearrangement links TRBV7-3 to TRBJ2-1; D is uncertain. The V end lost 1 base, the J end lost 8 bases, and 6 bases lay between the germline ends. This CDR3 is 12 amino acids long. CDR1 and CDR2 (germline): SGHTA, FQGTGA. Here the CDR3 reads CASSLSGDEQFF. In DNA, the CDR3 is TGTGCCAGCAGCTTAAGTGGAGATGAGCAGTTCTTC.

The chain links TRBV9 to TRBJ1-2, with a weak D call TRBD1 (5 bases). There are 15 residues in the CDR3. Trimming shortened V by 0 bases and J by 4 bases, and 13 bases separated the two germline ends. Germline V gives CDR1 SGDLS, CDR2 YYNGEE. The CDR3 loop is CASSVASGALYGYTF. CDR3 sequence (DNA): TGTGCCAGCAGCGTAGCTAGTGGGGCCCTCTATGGCTACACCTTC.

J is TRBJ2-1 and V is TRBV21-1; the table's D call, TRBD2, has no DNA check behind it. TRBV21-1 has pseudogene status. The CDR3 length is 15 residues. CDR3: CASSSSDLTRHEQFF. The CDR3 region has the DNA TGTGCCAGCAGCTCCTCGGACTTAACTAGGCATGAGCAGTTCTTC.

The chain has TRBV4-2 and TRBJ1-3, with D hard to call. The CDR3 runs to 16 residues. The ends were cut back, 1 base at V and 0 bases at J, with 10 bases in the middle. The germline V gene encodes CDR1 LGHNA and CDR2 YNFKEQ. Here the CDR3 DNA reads TGTGCCAGCAGCCAAGGAGGAATAAGCTCTGGAAACACCATATATTTT. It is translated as CASSQGGISSGNTIYF.

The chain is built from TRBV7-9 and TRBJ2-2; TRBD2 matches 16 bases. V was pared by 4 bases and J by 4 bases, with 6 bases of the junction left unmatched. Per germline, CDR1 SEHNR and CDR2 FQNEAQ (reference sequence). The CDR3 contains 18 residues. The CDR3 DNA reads TGTGCCAGCAGCTCCGGGACTAGCGGGAGGGCCAGCACCGGGGAGCTGTTTTTT. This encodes CASSSGTSGRASTGELFF.

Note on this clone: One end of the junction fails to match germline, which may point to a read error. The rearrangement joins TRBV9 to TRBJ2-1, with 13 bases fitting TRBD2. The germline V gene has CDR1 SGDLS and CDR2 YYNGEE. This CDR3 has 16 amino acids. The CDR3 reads CASSFRTSGGRNEQLF. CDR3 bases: TGTGCCAGCAGCTTCAGGACTAGCGGGGGTCGGAATGAGCAGCTCTTC.

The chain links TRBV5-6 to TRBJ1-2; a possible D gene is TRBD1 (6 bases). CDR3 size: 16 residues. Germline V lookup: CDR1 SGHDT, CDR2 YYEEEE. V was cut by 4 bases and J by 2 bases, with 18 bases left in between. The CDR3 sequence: CASSRTRDTENYGYTF. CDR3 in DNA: TGTGCCAGCAGCCGTACCCGGGACACCGAAAACTATGGCTACACCTTC.

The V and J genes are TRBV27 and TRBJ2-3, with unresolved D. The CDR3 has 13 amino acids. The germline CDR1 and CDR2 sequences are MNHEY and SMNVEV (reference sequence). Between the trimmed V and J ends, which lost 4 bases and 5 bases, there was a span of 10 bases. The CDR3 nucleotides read TGTGCCAGCAGTTCCGAACAAAGAGATACGCAGTATTTT. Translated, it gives CASSSEQRDTQYF.

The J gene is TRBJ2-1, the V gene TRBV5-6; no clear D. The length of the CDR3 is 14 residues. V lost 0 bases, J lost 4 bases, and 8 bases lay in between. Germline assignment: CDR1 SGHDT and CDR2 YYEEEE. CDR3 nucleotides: TGTGCCAGCAGCTTGGGCCGGTTATACAATGAGCAGTTCTTC. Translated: CASSLGRLYNEQFF.

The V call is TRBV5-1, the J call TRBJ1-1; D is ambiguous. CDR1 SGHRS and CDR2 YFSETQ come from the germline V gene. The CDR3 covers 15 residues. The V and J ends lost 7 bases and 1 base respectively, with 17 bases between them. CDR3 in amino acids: CASLLNTSPNTEAFF. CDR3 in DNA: TGCGCCAGCCTACTTAATACTTCCCCGAACACTGAAGCTTTCTTT.

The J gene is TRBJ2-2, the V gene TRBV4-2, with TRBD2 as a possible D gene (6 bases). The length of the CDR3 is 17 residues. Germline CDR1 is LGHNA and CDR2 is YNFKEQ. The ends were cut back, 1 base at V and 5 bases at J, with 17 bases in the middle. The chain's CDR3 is CASSQAGEAGPTGELFF. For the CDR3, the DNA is TGTGCCAGCAGCCAAGCGGGGGAGGCGGGACCTACCGGGGAGCTGTTTTTT.

In DNA form, the CDR3 reads TGTGCCAGTAGTCCGGGACAGGGCCCCTTCGGGGACACTGAAGCTTTCTTT. This encodes CASSPGQGPFGDTEAFF. The chain carries TRBV19 and TRBJ1-1, with 9 bases lining up with TRBD1. The germline V gene encodes CDR1 LNHDA and CDR2 SQIVND (reference sequence). J lost 3 bases, V lost 5 bases, and 13 bases had no gene match. The CDR3 runs 17 residues.

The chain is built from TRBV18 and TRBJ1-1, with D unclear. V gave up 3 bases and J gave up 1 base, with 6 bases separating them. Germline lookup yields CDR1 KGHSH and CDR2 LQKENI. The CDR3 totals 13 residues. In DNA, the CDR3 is TGTGCCAGCTCACCGACACAGAACACTGAAGCTTTCTTT. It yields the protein CASSPTQNTEAFF.

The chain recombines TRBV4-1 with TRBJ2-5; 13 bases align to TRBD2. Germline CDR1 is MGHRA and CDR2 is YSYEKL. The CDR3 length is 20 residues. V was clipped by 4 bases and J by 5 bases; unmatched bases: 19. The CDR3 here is CASSRQQGSGLAGDRETQYF. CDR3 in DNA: TGCGCCAGCAGCCGCCAACAGGGTAGTGGACTAGCGGGAGATCGGGAGACCCAGTACTTC.

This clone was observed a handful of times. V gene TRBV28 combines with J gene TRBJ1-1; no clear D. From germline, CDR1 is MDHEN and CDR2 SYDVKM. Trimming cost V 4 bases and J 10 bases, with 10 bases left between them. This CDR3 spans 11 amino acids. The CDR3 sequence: CASSSVRRAFF. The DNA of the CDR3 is TGTGCCAGCAGTTCCGTGAGGCGAGCTTTCTTT. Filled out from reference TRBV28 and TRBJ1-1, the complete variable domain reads DVKVTQSSRYLVKRTGEKVFLECVQDMDHENMFWYRQDPGLGLRLIYFSYDVKMKEKGDIPEGYSVSREKKERFSLILESASTNQTSMYLCASSSVRRAFFGQGTRLTVV.

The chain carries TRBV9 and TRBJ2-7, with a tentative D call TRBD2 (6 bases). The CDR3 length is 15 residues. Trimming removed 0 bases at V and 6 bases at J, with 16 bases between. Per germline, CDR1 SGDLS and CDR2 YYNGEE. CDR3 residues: CASSVVGGPSSEQYF. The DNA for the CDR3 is TGTGCCAGCAGCGTAGTTGGAGGGCCATCTTCCGAGCAGTACTTC.

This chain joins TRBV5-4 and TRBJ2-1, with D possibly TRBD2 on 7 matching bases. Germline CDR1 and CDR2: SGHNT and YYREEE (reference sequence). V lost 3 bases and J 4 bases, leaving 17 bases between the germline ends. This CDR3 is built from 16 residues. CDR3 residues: CASSSGGRRGYNEQFF. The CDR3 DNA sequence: TGTGCCAGCAGCTCGGGGGGCCGACGGGGTTACAATGAGCAGTTCTTC.

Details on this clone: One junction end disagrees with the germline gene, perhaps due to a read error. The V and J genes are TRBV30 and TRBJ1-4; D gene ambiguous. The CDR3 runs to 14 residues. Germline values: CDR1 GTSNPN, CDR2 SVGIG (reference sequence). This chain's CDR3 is CAWSYLGTNERLFF. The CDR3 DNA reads TGTGCCTGGAGTTATCTAGGAACTAATGAAAGACTGTTTTTT.

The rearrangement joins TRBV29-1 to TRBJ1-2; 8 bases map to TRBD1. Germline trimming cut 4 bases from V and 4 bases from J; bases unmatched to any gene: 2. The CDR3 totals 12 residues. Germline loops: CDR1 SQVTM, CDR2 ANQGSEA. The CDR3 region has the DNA TGCAGCGTTGCAGGGGGCGGCTATGGCTACACCTTC. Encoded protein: CSVAGGGYGYTF.

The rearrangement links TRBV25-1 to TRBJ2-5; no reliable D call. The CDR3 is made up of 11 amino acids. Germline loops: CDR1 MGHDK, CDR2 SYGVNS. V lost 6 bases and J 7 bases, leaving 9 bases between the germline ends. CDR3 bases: TGTGCCAGCAGGAGATCGGGGACCCAGTACTTC. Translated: CASRRSGTQYF.

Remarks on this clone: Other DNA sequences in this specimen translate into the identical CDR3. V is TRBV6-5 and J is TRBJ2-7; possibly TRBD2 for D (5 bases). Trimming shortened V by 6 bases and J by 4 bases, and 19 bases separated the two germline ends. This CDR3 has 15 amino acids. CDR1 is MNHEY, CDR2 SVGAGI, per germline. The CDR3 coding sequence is TGTGCCAGCAGAAAGACGACTACGGGGTCTTACGAGCAGTACTTC. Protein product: CASRKTTTGSYEQYF.

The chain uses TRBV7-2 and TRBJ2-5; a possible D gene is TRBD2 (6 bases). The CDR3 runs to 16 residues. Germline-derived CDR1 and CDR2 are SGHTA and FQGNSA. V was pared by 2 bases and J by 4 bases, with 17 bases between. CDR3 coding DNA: TGTGCCAGCAGCTTAAGTATAAGTGCGGGAATAGAGACCCAGTACTTC. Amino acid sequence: CASSLSISAGIETQYF.

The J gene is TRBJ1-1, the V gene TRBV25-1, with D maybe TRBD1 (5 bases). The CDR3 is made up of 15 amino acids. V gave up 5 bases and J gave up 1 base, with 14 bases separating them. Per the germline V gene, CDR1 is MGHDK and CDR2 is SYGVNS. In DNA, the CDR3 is TGTGCCAGCAGTTCGAGGGGAGGCTGGAACACTGAAGCTTTCTTT. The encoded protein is CASSSRGGWNTEAFF.

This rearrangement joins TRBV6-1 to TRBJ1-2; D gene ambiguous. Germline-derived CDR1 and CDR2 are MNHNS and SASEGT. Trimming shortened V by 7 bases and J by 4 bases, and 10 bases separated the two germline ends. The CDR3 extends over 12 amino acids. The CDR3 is CASMGVFYGYTF. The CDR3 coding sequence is TGTGCCAGCATGGGAGTGTTCTATGGCTACACCTTC.

The chain's CDR3 is CASSPGGAGGDEQFF. CDR3 in DNA: TGTGCCAGCAGCCCCGGGGGGGCCGGGGGCGATGAGCAGTTCTTC. V is TRBV6-4 and J is TRBJ2-1, with TRBD2 matching 8 bases. Looked up from germline, CDR1 is MRHNA and CDR2 is SNTAGT. V gave up 6 bases and J gave up 8 bases; unmatched junction bases: 12. There are 15 residues in the CDR3.

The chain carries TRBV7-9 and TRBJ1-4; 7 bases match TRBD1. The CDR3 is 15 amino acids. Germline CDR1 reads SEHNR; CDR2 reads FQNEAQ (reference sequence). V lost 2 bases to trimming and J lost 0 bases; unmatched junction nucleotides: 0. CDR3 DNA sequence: TGTGCCAGCAGCTTAACAGGGGCAACTAATGAAAAACTGTTTTTT. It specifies CASSLTGATNEKLFF.